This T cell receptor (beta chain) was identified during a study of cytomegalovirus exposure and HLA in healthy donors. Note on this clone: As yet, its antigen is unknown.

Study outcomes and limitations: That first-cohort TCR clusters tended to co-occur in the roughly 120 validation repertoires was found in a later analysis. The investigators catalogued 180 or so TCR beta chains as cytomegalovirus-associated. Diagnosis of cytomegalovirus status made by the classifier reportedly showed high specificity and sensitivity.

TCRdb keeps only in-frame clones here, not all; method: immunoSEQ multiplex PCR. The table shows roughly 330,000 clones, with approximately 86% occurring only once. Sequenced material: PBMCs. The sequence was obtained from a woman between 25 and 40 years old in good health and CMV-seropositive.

CDR3 region: CASRKTGGNGYTF. The DNA for the CDR3 is TGTGCCAGCAGGAAAACAGGGGGCAATGGCTACACCTTC. The chain couples TRBV28 to TRBJ1-2; TRBD1 matches 9 bases. This CDR3 is 13 amino acids long. The junction had 5 bases not matched to a gene; V was cut back by 6 bases and J by 6 bases. Germline CDR1 and CDR2: MDHEN and SYDVKM.